These 23 T cell receptor beta chains originate from one sample sequenced in a study of T cell responses to AZD1222 COVID-19 vaccine. Sequencing used immunoSEQ multiplex PCR; TCRdb keeps in-frame clones, though not all of them. Counted here are roughly 120,000 clones, 75% to 95% occurring once; the ten biggest clones make up 5.4%. The sample here was peripheral blood, taken on day 0 of AZD1222 vaccination. The receptors originated from an adult in good health.

J is TRBJ2-3 and V is TRBV7-6; D is perhaps TRBD1 (5 bases). The germline gives CDR1 SGHVS, CDR2 FNYEAQ. The CDR3 loop spans 16 amino acids. V shed 1 base and J shed 4 bases, with 15 bases lying between them. The CDR3 DNA sequence: TGTGCCAGCAGCTTAGGAGGTGTGGGCAGGGCAGATACGCAGTATTTT. This codes for CASSLGGVGRADTQYF.

The chain uses TRBV3-1 (or the pseudogene TRBV3-2) and TRBJ1-3, with TRBD1 identical over 7 bases. Germline V gene sequence: CDR1 LGHDT, CDR2 YNNKEL (reference sequence). The V segment lost 6 bases and the J segment 0 bases; nucleotides outside the gene matches: 5. CDR3 length equals 15 residues. The CDR3 loop reads CASRRQGSSGNTIYF. CDR3 nucleotide sequence: TGTGCCAGCAGACGACAGGGCTCCTCTGGAAACACCATATATTTT.

V usage is TRBV27 and J usage is TRBJ1-3, with a weak D call TRBD1 (5 bases). This CDR3 region has 16 residues. The V and J ends lost 4 bases and 5 bases respectively, with 18 bases between them. Germline CDR1 and CDR2: MNHEY and SMNVEV (reference sequence). The CDR3 DNA is TGTGCCAGCAGTTCCACCCCTGGGGACGGCCGAAACACCATATATTTT. Protein product: CASSSTPGDGRNTIYF.

The V gene is TRBV27, the J gene TRBJ2-3, with D possibly being TRBD1 (6 bases). The CDR3 contains 15 residues. The germline V and J ends were trimmed by 2 bases and 0 bases, with 9 bases remaining between them. Germline assignment: CDR1 MNHEY and CDR2 SMNVEV (reference sequence). CDR3 sequence: CASSLAGASTDTQYF. CDR3 DNA: TGTGCCAGCAGTTTAGCAGGGGCGAGCACAGATACGCAGTATTTT.

The chain carries TRBV28 and TRBJ2-7; TRBD2 might be the D (6 bases). The CDR3 has 14 amino acids. Germline CDR1 and CDR2: MDHEN and SYDVKM. V lost 9 bases to trimming and J lost 2 bases, with 17 bases between them. The CDR3 here is CASGLGGGPYEQYF. CDR3 coding DNA: TGTGCCAGTGGTCTTGGGGGAGGCCCCTACGAGCAGTACTTC.

J is TRBJ1-5 and V is TRBV2; no definite D call. Trimming removed 7 bases from V and 1 base from J, with 14 bases in between. CDR3 length equals 15 residues. Germline lookup yields CDR1 SNHLY and CDR2 FYNNEI. CDR3 coding DNA: TGTGCCAGCACCCATGGCAGGCGAAGCAATCAGCCCCAGCATTTT. Residues: CASTHGRRSNQPQHF.

The rearrangement uses TRBV18 and TRBJ1-2, with a tentative D call TRBD1 (6 bases). The CDR3 consists of 15 residues. Germline V CDR1 and CDR2: KGHSH, LQKENI. Trimming removed 6 bases at V and 4 bases at J, with 18 bases between. Written as DNA, the CDR3 is TGTGCCAGCTCCCCGACAGGCTTGGGGTCCTATGGCTACACCTTC. Protein sequence: CASSPTGLGSYGYTF.

The sample holds one count of this clone. The V gene is TRBV27, the J gene TRBJ2-6; D assignment may be TRBD1 or TRBD2 (5 bases each). CDR1 is MNHEY and CDR2 is SMNVEV in the germline V gene (reference sequence). The CDR3 consists of 18 residues. The germline V and J ends were trimmed by 3 bases and 4 bases, with 19 bases remaining between them. CDR3 protein: CASSFFRDLIGGANVLTF. The CDR3, as DNA: TGTGCCAGCAGTTTCTTCCGGGACCTTATTGGGGGGGCCAACGTCCTGACTTTC.

The chain employs TRBV5-1 and TRBJ2-1; TRBD2 matches at 12 bases. Germline values: CDR1 SGHRS, CDR2 YFSETQ. This CDR3 contains 17 residues. Trimming removed 3 bases from V and 1 base from J; junction bases left unmatched: 5. This CDR3 reads CASSSGLAGYSYNEQFF. In nucleotides, the CDR3 is TGCGCCAGCAGCTCCGGACTAGCGGGGTATTCCTACAATGAGCAGTTCTTC.

This clone was picked up one time. V and J are TRBV6-1 and TRBJ2-3, with TRBD2 identical over 12 bases. V dropped 4 bases and J dropped 1; count of bases not matched to a gene: 3. This CDR3 is 16 amino acids long. The germline CDR1 and CDR2 sequences are MNHNS and SASEGT. CDR3 DNA: TGTGCCAGCAGTGCGACTAGCGGGAGCCGCACAGATACGCAGTATTTT. Its protein product is CASSATSGSRTDTQYF.

Worth noting for this clone: Within the sample, other DNA sequences also encode this same CDR3. V gene TRBV5-1 combines with J gene TRBJ1-4; 9 bases are shared with TRBD1. Losses at the gene ends were 3 bases for V and 5 bases for J; bases not matched to a gene: 2. CDR3 length: 14 residues. Germline CDR1 and CDR2: SGHRS and YFSETQ. CDR3 nucleotides: TGCGCCAGCAGCTCCGGGACAGGGAATGAAAAACTGTTTTTT. Translation gives CASSSGTGNEKLFF.

V and J are TRBV13 and TRBJ2-2; no clear D. The germline gives CDR1 PRHDT, CDR2 FYEKMQ (reference sequence). V gave up 3 bases and J gave up 7 bases, with 6 bases separating them. The CDR3 length is 12 residues. CDR3 sequence reads: CASSFGGGELFF. For the CDR3, the DNA is TGTGCCAGCAGCTTCGGTGGCGGGGAGCTGTTTTTT.

The chain is built from TRBV5-6 and TRBJ1-3; D unclear. The V gene lost 2 bases and the J gene lost 0 bases, with 12 bases spanning the gap. CDR1 and CDR2 from the germline V gene are SGHDT and YYEEEE. The CDR3 extends over 16 amino acids. CDR3 DNA sequence: TGTGCCAGCAGCTTCTCACTTTCCCCCTCTGGAAACACCATATATTTT. Amino acid sequence: CASSFSLSPSGNTIYF.

This clone was recorded at least ten times. V gene TRBV5-4 combines with J gene TRBJ2-1; D is perhaps TRBD2 (5 bases). From germline, CDR1 is SGHNT and CDR2 YYREEE (reference sequence). The CDR3 has 12 residues. The V end was cut by 0 bases, the J end by 10 bases, with 8 bases between. The CDR3 DNA reads TGTGCCAGCAGCTTGGACACGGGGGAGCAGTTCTTC. It codes for CASSLDTGEQFF.

The rearrangement uses TRBV6-5 and TRBJ1-3; D ambiguous. V was clipped by 6 bases and J by 2 bases, with 14 bases between them. CDR1 is MNHEY and CDR2 is SVGAGI in the germline V gene. The CDR3 runs to 15 residues. CDR3 in DNA: TGTGCCAGCAGGGAGACCCAGAGAACTGGAAACACCATATATTTT. Translation gives CASRETQRTGNTIYF.

The rearrangement links TRBV2 to TRBJ2-5; 7 positions agree with TRBD1. The trim removed 5 bases at V and 4 bases at J, leaving 7 bases unmatched. CDR3 length equals 14 residues. CDR1 is SNHLY and CDR2 is FYNNEI in the germline V gene. CDR3 in DNA: TGTGCCAGCAGTAGACAGGGTGCCGGAGAGACCCAGTACTTC. Translation: CASSRQGAGETQYF.

This rearrangement joins TRBV28 to TRBJ2-1; no clear D. CDR1 is MDHEN, CDR2 SYDVKM, per germline. The CDR3 loop spans 14 amino acids. V lost 3 bases and J lost 9, with 15 bases in between. The CDR3 loop is CASSFAPSLSEQFF. In nucleotides, the CDR3 is TGTGCCAGCAGTTTCGCCCCCAGTCTCAGTGAGCAGTTCTTC.

In its sample, this clone was seen once. The rearrangement links TRBV6-5 to TRBJ2-7; D may correspond to TRBD1 or TRBD2 (5 bases each). The V and J ends lost 4 bases and 4 bases respectively, with 14 bases between them. From germline, CDR1 is MNHEY and CDR2 SVGAGI. CDR3 size: 14 residues. CDR3 sequence: CASSSWDGRYEQYF. The CDR3 nucleotides are TGTGCCAGCAGTTCCTGGGACGGAAGATACGAGCAGTACTTC.

The chain carries TRBV20-1 and TRBJ1-3; tentative D call: TRBD1 (5 bases). V lost 3 bases and J 8 bases, leaving 8 bases between the germline ends. CDR3 length: 11 amino acids. Per the germline V gene, CDR1 is DFQATT and CDR2 is SNEGSKA (reference sequence). As DNA, the CDR3 is TGCAGTGCTAGCTTGGGGGACACCATATATTTT. Translation gives CSASLGDTIYF.

This chain links TRBV2 with TRBJ1-1; D uncertain. V lost 1 base and J lost 4, with 10 bases in between. The CDR3 runs to 14 residues. The germline gives CDR1 SNHLY, CDR2 FYNNEI. CDR3 nucleotides: TGTGCCAGCAGTGAAGAACTGATGAGCACTGAAGCTTTCTTT. Residues: CASSEELMSTEAFF.

The rearrangement joins TRBV7-8 to TRBJ1-1; 8 positions agree with TRBD1. V lost 5 bases to trimming and J lost 1 base; unmatched junction nucleotides: 15. CDR3 length: 18 residues. CDR1 and CDR2 from the germline V gene are SGHVS and FQNEAQ. The CDR3 region has the DNA TGTGCCAGCAGCCCGCCGGGGACAGGTGTTGTGCGGAACACTGAAGCTTTCTTT. Its protein product is CASSPPGTGVVRNTEAFF.

The CDR3 here is CASSYSFNYGYTF. The CDR3 DNA reads TGTGCCAGCAGTTACTCCTTCAACTATGGCTACACCTTC. The chain is built from TRBV6-5 and TRBJ1-2, with D hard to call. Trimming pared 0 bases from V and 2 bases from J, leaving 4 bases between. The CDR3 spans 13 residues. Germline CDR1 reads MNHEY; CDR2 reads SVGAGI.

The V gene is TRBV30, the J gene TRBJ2-1; no clear D. The ends were cut back, 2 bases at V and 10 bases at J, with 15 bases in the middle. Germline assignment: CDR1 GTSNPN and CDR2 SVGIG (reference sequence). This CDR3 is built from 13 residues. The CDR3 here is CAWSFALGREQFF. The CDR3 nucleotides are TGTGCCTGGAGTTTTGCATTAGGGCGGGAGCAGTTCTTC.